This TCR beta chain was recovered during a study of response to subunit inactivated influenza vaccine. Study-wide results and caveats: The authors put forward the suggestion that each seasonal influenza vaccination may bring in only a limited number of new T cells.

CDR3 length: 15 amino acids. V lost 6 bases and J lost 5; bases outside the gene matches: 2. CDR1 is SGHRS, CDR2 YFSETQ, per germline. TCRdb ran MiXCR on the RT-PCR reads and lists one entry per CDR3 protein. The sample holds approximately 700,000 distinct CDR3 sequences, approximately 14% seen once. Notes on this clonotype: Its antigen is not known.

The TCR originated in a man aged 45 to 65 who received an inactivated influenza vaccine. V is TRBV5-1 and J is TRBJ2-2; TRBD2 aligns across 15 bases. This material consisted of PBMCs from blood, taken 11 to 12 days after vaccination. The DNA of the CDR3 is TGCGCCAGCACCGGACTAGCGGGAGGGACCGGGGAGCTGTTTTTT. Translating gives CASTGLAGGTGELFF.